This T cell receptor (beta chain) came from a study of cytomegalovirus exposure and HLA in healthy donors. This clone was counted once. Antigen specificity is unknown. Whole-study findings and limits: Relative to equally common others, HLA-associated TCR beta chains showed greater clonal expansion in a later analysis.

Primers: 60 Vbeta forward and 13 Jbeta reverse. The protocol was immunoSEQ multiplex PCR, while the TCRdb copy is restricted to in-frame clones and leaves out a portion. The table records some 170,000 clones, 72% of them present only once. Per germline, CDR1 MNHEY and CDR2 SMNVEV (reference sequence). V lost 5 bases to trimming and J lost 3 bases; unmatched junction nucleotides: 15. This CDR3 has 18 residues. This TCR derives from a human donor in good health. The specimen was PBMCs. J is TRBJ2-3 and V is TRBV27; 9 bases match TRBD2. Here the CDR3 DNA reads TGTGCCAGCAGTCCCCGTGGCGGGGGGGCCGAGTGGACAGATACGCAGTATTTT. Translated: CASSPRGGGAEWTDTQYF.